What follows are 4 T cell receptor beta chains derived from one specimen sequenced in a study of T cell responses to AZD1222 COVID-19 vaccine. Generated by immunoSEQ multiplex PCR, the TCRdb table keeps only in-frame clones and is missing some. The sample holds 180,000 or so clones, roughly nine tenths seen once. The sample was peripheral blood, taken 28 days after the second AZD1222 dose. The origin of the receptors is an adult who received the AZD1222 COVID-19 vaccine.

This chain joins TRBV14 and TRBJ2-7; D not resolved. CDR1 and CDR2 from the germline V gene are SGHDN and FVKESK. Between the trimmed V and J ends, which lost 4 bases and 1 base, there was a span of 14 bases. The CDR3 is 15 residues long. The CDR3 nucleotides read TGTGCCAGCAGCCCCAAGTGGGCTTTTTCCTACGAGCAGTACTTC. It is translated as CASSPKWAFSYEQYF.

The CDR3 region has the DNA TGTGCCAGCAGCTTGGAGGTCCGGTGGACAGGGGACGAGCAGTACTTC. Amino acids: CASSLEVRWTGDEQYF. The chain recombines TRBV5-6 with TRBJ2-7, with TRBD1 matching over 9 bases. CDR3 length: 16 residues. Losses at the gene ends were 0 bases for V and 5 bases for J; bases not matched to a gene: 9. Germline CDR1 is SGHDT and CDR2 is YYEEEE. The full variable domain, its missing parts supplied by reference TRBV5-6 and TRBJ2-7, is DAGVTQSPTHLIKTRGQQVTLRCSPKSGHDTVSWYQQALGQGPQFIFQYYEEEERQRGNFPDRFSGHQFPNYSSELNVNALLLGDSALYLCASSLEVRWTGDEQYFGPGTRLTVT.

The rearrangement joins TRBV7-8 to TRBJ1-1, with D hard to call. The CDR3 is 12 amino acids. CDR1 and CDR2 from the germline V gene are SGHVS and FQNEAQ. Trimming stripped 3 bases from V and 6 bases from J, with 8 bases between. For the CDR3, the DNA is TGTGCCAGCAGCTTGCCCGGGGCTGAAGCTTTCTTT. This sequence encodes CASSLPGAEAFF.

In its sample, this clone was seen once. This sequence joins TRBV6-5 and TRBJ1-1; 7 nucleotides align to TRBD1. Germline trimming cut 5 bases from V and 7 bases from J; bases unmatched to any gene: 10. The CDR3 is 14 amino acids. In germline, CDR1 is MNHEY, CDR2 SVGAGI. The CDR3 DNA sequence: TGTGCCAGCAGTCGAAGCGGACAGGAGGTTGAAGCTTTCTTT. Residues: CASSRSGQEVEAFF.